Only a few counts were recorded for the clone carrying this T cell receptor (beta chain). Antigen unknown. These data are taken from a study of T-cell memory formation after mild COVID-19. Study at large: There were largely donor-specific TCR clusters. Overall study findings and caveats: The study detected some responding clones in pre-infection memory, suggesting cross-reactive memory joined.

This CDR3 has 14 residues. Trimming shortened V by 4 bases and J by 6 bases, and 11 bases separated the two germline ends. Per germline, CDR1 SGHDT and CDR2 YYEEEE. Constant-segment primers were used for 5'RACE, and the resulting TCR alpha and TCR beta cDNA libraries carried sample barcodes and UMIs. TCRdb analysed the 5' RACE reads with MiXCR anew, one entry per CDR3 protein. The sample contains roughly 250,000 distinct CDR3 sequences, over 15% of which appear only once. Input material: PBMCs or a T cell subset sorted from them (not recorded which). The clonotype originates from a man younger than 30 who had mild COVID-19 (a few samples of this study predate the infection). Cell type and time point are not known. V usage is TRBV5-6 and J usage is TRBJ1-6; no clear D gene. In DNA, the CDR3 is TGTGCCAGCAGCCGACGGGAGGTTAATTCACCCCTCCACTTT. This encodes CASSRREVNSPLHF.